Listed below are T cell receptor beta chains from one sample, sequenced in a study of cytomegalovirus exposure and HLA in healthy donors. Using immunoSEQ multiplex PCR, the repertoire was profiled, and TCRdb retains in-frame clones only, with some absent. The table has roughly 60,000 clones, roughly 94% seen once. What was sequenced was PBMCs. These receptors all stem from a woman younger than 35 in good health and CMV-seropositive. Both conserved end residues are part of each CDR3.

j_call,v_call,cdr3_aa
TRBJ1-2,TRBV30,CAWRGADSYGYTF
TRBJ2-7,TRBV9,CASSVDGGEAYEQYF
TRBJ2-1,TRBV5-4,CASSKEGAPNEQFF
TRBJ1-1,TRBV11-2,CASSAQGAAGEAFF
TRBJ2-7,TRBV5-1,CASSLAAVSSYEQYF
TRBJ2-7,TRBV15,CATTKDPGSSYEQYF
TRBJ2-1,TRBV19,CASSIGQGASYNEQFF
TRBJ1-2,TRBV20-1,CSASEGDGYTF
TRBJ2-1,TRBV7-9,CASIRDRGVNEQFF
TRBJ1-3,TRBV18,CASSLADSPSDVYTIYF
TRBJ1-1,TRBV6-1,CASSHRTNEAFF
TRBJ1-2,TRBV7-6,CASSSGEFYGYTF
TRBJ1-5,TRBV29-1,CSVTGTGDSNQPQHF
TRBJ2-2,TRBV21-1,CASSKKKSTGELFF
TRBJ2-7,TRBV9,CASSVGTGTYEQYF
TRBJ2-1,TRBV7-3,CASSLSGTGNHEQFF
TRBJ2-5,TRBV11-2,CASSQFASGQETQYF
TRBJ1-1,TRBV6-1,CASSGKTGNTEAFF
TRBJ2-7,TRBV5-4,CASSFEHPTYEQYF
TRBJ1-3,TRBV6-1,CASGAMTGNTIYF
TRBJ1-1,TRBV11-3,CASSRTTGTEAFF
TRBJ2-3,TRBV6-5,CASSSGTTRAQYF
TRBJ1-1,TRBV7-7,CASSSQENTEAFF
TRBJ1-1,TRBV7-2,CASSLRTGILTEAFF
TRBJ2-7,TRBV6-5,CASSYIWGDEQYF
TRBJ1-6,TRBV4-3,CASSQDRVRGLSPLHF
TRBJ2-5,TRBV19,CASRAGGETQYF
TRBJ2-7,TRBV6-1,CASRLAGEGVDEQYF
TRBJ2-2,TRBV5-4,CASSHGLVGTGELFF
TRBJ2-7,TRBV20-1,CSASVTYEQYF
TRBJ1-2,TRBV7-2,CASSPGGRLYGNYGYTF
TRBJ2-7,TRBV28,CASSLGLAGESYEQYF
TRBJ1-6,TRBV5-1,CASSWDRLNSPLHF
TRBJ2-2,TRBV7-3,CASSWTSGTGELFF
TRBJ1-2,TRBV28,CASSLPDSLSYTF
TRBJ2-4,TRBV2,CASRDLAGGPGNIQYF
TRBJ1-4,TRBV27,CASSPPRDGIEKLFF
TRBJ2-5,TRBV7-9,CASSATHQTTSGVGRTQYF
TRBJ2-2,TRBV4-1,CASSPLREGWDTGELFF
TRBJ2-7,TRBV5-6,CASSLDYGAGGGEQYF
TRBJ2-3,TRBV4-3,CASSPRGRVSDTQYF
TRBJ1-2,TRBV28,CASRGDRGYGYTF
TRBJ2-7,TRBV9,CASSVSSGYEQYF
TRBJ2-2,TRBV4-1,CASSRTPGAGELFF
TRBJ1-5,TRBV6-5,CASGDDRGGQPQHF
TRBJ1-4,TRBV7-9,CASSLALGYNEKLFF
TRBJ1-2,TRBV9,CASSPGTANYGYTF
TRBJ2-7,TRBV5-6,CASRSVQGAGEQYF
TRBJ2-7,TRBV2,CASIPKEGTRVRSYEQYF
TRBJ1-2,TRBV5-1,CASSLEGHSNYGYTF
TRBJ2-2,TRBV6-5,CASSYRTSNTGELFF
TRBJ2-1,TRBV10-1,CASSETRQGRNEQFF
TRBJ1-2,TRBV28,CASSLGTVNGYTF
TRBJ2-1,TRBV19,CASSSGARLFF